Each of the 9 T cell receptor beta chains below was sequenced from the same sample in a study of beta chain features in type 1 diabetes. General study findings and limits: All four CD4+ subsets of Type 1 diabetes patients contained TCRB CDR3s that were moderately but significantly shorter.

Their cognate antigens are unknown. As every portion of the isolated RNA was reverse transcribed, the sequencing read expressed TCRB transcripts. Only in-frame clones appear in the TCRdb table, and some are missing; sequencing was by immunoSEQ multiplex PCR. The data hold some 23,000 clones, with roughly 70% observed a single time. Material for sequencing was stem cell memory CD4+ T cells from blood. The receptors derive from a woman aged 40 to 55 with type 1 diabetes.

V and J are TRBV9 and TRBJ2-7; D not resolved. Trimming pared 0 bases from V and 5 bases from J, leaving 9 bases between. Germline values: CDR1 SGDLS, CDR2 YYNGEE. The CDR3 runs 13 residues. The CDR3 reads CASSVGSRDEQYF. DNA for the CDR3: TGTGCCAGCAGCGTAGGTAGTAGAGACGAGCAGTACTTC.

The chain has TRBV7-9 and TRBJ1-4, with 10 nucleotides matching TRBD1. V shed 4 bases, J shed 0 bases, and the junction held 2 bases outside the gene matches. This CDR3 region has 16 residues. CDR1 and CDR2 from the germline V gene are SEHNR and FQNEAQ (reference sequence). The CDR3 protein is CASSWGQGTTNEKLFF. For the CDR3, the DNA is TGTGCCAGCAGCTGGGGACAGGGGACAACTAATGAAAAACTGTTTTTT.

This clone qualifies as medium-sized (0.01 to 0.1%). The CDR3 is CSVVEQGYGYTF. The CDR3 coding sequence is TGCAGCGTTGTGGAACAGGGCTATGGCTACACCTTC. This chain joins TRBV29-1 and TRBJ1-2; D might be TRBD1 (6 bases). V lost 4 bases and J lost 4, with 10 bases in between. The CDR3 spans 12 residues. Germline-derived CDR1 and CDR2 are SQVTM and ANQGSEA.

The chain recombines TRBV6-5 with TRBJ1-2; 10 positions agree with TRBD1. This CDR3 spans 14 amino acids. Germline CDR1 is MNHEY and CDR2 is SVGAGI. The V segment lost 2 bases and the J segment 8 bases; nucleotides outside the gene matches: 5. This CDR3 is CASSYGTGALGYTF. CDR3 nucleotides: TGTGCCAGCAGTTACGGGACAGGGGCGCTGGGCTACACCTTC.

The sample holds a few counts of this clone. This chain joins TRBV2 and TRBJ2-1, with a possible D match to TRBD2 (6 bases). Germline-derived CDR1 and CDR2 are SNHLY and FYNNEI. This CDR3 region has 17 residues. The V and J ends lost 6 bases and 1 base respectively, with 19 bases between them. CDR3: CASSGGILAPSYNEQFF. The CDR3 DNA sequence: TGTGCCAGCAGCGGGGGTATATTAGCGCCTTCCTACAATGAGCAGTTCTTC.

This chain uses TRBV28 with TRBJ2-5, with D tentatively TRBD2 (6 bases). Germline lookup yields CDR1 MDHEN and CDR2 SYDVKM. Trimming pared 7 bases from V and 4 bases from J, leaving 10 bases between. This CDR3 comprises 12 residues. CDR3 residues: CASKTSTETQYF. The CDR3 DNA reads as TGTGCCAGCAAAACTAGCACAGAGACCCAGTACTTC.

This chain joins TRBV5-4 and TRBJ1-1; no reliable D call. With 1 base removed from V and 1 base from J, the gap between germline ends came to 2 bases. The CDR3 consists of 12 residues. Germline-derived CDR1 and CDR2 are SGHNT and YYREEE (reference sequence). CDR3 DNA sequence: TGTGCCAGCAGCTTGCAGAACACTGAAGCTTTCTTT. It specifies CASSLQNTEAFF.

Written as DNA, the CDR3 is TGTGCCTGGAGGGGAGATAGCAATCAGCCCCAGCATTTT. Translation gives CAWRGDSNQPQHF. The V and J genes are TRBV30 and TRBJ1-5; D is ambiguous. The V end was cut by 3 bases, the J end by 0 bases, with 6 bases between. CDR3 length: 13 amino acids. CDR1 GTSNPN and CDR2 SVGIG come from the germline V gene (reference sequence).

The chain employs TRBV5-6 and TRBJ1-1, with 10 bases lining up with TRBD1. Losses at the gene ends were 4 bases for V and 4 bases for J; bases not matched to a gene: 10. Germline V gene sequence: CDR1 SGHDT, CDR2 YYEEEE. The CDR3 has 16 amino acids. The CDR3 region has the DNA TGTGCCAGCAGCACGGGACAGGGGCGAGGCGGCACTGAAGCTTTCTTT. Protein sequence: CASSTGQGRGGTEAFF.